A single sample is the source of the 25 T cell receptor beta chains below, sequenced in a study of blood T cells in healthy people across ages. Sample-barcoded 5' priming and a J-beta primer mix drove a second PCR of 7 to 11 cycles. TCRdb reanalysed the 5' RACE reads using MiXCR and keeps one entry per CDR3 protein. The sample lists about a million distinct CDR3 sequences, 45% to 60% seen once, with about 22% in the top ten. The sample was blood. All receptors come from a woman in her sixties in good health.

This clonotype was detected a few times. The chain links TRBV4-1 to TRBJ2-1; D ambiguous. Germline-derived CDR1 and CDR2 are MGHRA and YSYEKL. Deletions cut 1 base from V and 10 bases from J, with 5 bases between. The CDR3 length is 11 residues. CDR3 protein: CASSQGLEQFF. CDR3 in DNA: TGCGCCAGCAGCCAAGGCCTCGAGCAGTTCTTC.

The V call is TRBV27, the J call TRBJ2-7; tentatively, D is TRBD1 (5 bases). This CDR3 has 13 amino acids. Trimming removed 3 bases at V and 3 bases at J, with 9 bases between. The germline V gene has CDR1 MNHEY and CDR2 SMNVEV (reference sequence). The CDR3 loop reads CASSFGHNYEQYF. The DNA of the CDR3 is TGTGCCAGCAGTTTCGGACATAACTACGAGCAGTACTTC.

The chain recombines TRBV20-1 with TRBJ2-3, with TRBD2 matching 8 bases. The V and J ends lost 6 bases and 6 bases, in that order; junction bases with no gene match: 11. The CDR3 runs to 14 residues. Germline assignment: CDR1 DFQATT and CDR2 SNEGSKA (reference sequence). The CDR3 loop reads CSAGLNREGDTQYF. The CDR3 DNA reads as TGCAGTGCGGGGCTAAATCGGGAGGGCGATACGCAGTATTTT.

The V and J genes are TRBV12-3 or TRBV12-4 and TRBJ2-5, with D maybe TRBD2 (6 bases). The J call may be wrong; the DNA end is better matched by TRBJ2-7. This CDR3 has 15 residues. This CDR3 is CASSSTGTARSEQYF. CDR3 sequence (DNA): TGTGCCAGCAGTTCGACCGGGACTGCGCGAAGCGAGCAGTACTTC.

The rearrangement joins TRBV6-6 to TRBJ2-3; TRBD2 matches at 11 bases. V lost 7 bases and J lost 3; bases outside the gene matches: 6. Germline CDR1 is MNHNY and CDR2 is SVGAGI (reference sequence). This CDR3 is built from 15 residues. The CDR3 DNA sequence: TGTGCCAGCAAGACTAGCGGGAAACATACAGATACGCAGTATTTT. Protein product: CASKTSGKHTDTQYF.

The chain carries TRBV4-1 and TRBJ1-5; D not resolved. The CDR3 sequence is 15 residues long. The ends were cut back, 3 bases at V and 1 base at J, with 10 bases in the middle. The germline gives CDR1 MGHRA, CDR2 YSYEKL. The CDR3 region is CASSQTRVSNQPQHF. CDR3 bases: TGCGCCAGCAGCCAGACGCGGGTGAGCAATCAGCCCCAGCATTTT.

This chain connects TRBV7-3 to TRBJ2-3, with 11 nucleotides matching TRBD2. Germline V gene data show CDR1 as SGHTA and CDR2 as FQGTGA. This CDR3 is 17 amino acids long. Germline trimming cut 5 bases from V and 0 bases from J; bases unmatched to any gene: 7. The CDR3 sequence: CASSTIAGGDSTDTQYF. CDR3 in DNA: TGTGCCAGCAGCACAATAGCGGGAGGGGATAGCACAGATACGCAGTATTTT.

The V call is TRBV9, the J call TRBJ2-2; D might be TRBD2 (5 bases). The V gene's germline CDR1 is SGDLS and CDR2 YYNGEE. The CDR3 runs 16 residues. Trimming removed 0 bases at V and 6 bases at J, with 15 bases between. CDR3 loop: CASSVATRKFPGELFF. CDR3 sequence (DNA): TGTGCCAGCAGCGTAGCTACTAGGAAGTTCCCCGGGGAGCTGTTTTTT.

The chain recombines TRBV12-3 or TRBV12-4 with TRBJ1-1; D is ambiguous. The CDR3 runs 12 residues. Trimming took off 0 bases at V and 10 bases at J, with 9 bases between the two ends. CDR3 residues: CASSLAGWGAFF. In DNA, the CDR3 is TGTGCCAGCAGTTTAGCAGGGTGGGGAGCTTTCTTT.

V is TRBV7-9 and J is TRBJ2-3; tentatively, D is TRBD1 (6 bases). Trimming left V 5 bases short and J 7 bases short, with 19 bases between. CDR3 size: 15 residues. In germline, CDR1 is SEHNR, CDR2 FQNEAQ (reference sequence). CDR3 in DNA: TGTGCCAGCAGCCGCCCCCCGGACAGTGGAAATACGCAGTATTTT. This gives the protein CASSRPPDSGNTQYF.

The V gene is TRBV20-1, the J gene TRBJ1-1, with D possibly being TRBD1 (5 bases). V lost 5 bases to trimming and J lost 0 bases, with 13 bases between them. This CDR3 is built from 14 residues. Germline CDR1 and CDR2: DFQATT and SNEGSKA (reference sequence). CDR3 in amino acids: CSAPGGGVNTEAFF. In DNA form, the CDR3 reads TGCAGTGCTCCGGGGGGGGGTGTGAACACTGAAGCTTTCTTT.

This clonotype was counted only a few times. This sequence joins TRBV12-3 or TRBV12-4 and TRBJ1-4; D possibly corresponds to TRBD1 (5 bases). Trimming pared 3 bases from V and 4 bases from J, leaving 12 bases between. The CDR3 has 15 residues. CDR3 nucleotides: TGTGCCAGCAGTTTTCGGGCAGGGCGTAATGAAAAACTGTTTTTT. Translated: CASSFRAGRNEKLFF.

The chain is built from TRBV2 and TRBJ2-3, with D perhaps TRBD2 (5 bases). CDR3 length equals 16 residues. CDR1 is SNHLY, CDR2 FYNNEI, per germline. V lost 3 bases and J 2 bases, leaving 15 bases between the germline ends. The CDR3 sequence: CASSEISGDYTDTQYF. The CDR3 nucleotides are TGTGCCAGCAGTGAGATAAGCGGAGACTACACAGATACGCAGTATTTT.

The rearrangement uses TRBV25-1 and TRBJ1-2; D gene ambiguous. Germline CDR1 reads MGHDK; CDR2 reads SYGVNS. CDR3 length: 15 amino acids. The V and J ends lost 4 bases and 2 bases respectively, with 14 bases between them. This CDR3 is CASSGPLDTNYGYTF. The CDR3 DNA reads TGTGCCAGCAGTGGCCCGCTCGACACCAACTATGGCTACACCTTC.

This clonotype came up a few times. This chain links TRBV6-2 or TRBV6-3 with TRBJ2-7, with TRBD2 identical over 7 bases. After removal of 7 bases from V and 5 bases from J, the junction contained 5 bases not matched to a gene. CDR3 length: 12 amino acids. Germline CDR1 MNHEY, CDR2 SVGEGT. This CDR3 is CASKTSVHEQYF. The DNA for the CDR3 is TGTGCCAGCAAAACTAGCGTCCACGAGCAGTACTTC.

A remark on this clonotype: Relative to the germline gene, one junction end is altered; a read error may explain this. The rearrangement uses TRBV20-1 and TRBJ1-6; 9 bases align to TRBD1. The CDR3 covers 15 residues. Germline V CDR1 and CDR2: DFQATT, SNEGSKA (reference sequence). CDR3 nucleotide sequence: TGCAGTGCTAGGGGGACAGGGCGGGGTAATGCACCCCTCCACTTT. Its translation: CSARGTGRGNAPLHF.

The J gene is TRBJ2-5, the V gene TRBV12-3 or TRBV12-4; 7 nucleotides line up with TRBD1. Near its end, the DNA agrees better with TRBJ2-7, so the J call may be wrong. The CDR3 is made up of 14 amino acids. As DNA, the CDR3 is TGTGCCAGCAAACCAAAGGACAGGACGTACGAGCAGTACTTC. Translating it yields CASKPKDRTYEQYF.

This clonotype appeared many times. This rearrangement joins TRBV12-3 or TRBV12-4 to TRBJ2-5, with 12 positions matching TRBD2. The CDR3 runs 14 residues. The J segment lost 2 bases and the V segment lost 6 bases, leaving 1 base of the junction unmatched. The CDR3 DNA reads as TGTGCCAGCAGGACTAGCGGGAGACAAGAGACCCAGTACTTC. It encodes CASRTSGRQETQYF.

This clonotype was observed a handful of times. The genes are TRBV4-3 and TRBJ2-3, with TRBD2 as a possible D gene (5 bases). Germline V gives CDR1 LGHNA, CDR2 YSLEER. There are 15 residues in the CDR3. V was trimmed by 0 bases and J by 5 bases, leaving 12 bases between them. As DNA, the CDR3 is TGCGCCAGCAGCCAAGAACTACGGGAACGAGATACGCAGTATTTT. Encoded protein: CASSQELRERDTQYF.

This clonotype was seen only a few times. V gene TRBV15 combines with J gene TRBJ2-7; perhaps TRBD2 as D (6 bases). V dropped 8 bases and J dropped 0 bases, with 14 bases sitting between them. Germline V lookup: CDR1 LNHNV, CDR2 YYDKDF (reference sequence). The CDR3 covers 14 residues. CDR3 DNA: TGTGCCACCTCTTGGAGGGAGAGCTCCTACGAGCAGTACTTC. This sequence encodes CATSWRESSYEQYF.

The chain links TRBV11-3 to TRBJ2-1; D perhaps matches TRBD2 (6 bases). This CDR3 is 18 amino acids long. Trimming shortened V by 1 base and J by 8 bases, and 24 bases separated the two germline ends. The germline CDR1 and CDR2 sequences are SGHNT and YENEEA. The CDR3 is CASSLGDGAGSLFDEQFF. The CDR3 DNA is TGTGCCAGCAGCTTAGGGGACGGAGCGGGCTCGCTCTTCGATGAGCAGTTCTTC.

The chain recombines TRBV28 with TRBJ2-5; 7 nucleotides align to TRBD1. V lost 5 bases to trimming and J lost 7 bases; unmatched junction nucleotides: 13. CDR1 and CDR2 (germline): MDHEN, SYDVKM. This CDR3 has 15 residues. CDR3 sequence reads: CASSPSGGPKGTQYF. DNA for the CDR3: TGTGCCAGCAGTCCGTCAGGGGGTCCAAAAGGGACCCAGTACTTC.

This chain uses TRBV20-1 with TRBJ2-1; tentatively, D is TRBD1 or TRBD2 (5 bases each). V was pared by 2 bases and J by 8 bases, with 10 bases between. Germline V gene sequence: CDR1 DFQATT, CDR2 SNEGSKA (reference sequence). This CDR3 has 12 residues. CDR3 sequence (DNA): TGCAGTGCTAGAATGATGGGGGATGAGCAGTTCTTC. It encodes CSARMMGDEQFF.

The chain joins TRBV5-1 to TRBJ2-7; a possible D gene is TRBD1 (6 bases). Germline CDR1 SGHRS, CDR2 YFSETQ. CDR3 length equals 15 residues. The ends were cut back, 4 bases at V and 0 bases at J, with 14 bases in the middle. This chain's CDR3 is CASSTNTGSSYEQYF. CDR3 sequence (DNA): TGCGCCAGCAGCACCAACACAGGGAGCTCCTACGAGCAGTACTTC.

The CDR3 sequence: CASSRVLAGADTGELFF. CDR3 nucleotide sequence: TGTGCCAGCAGCCGGGTCCTAGCGGGAGCGGACACCGGGGAGCTGTTTTTT. This rearrangement joins TRBV7-9 to TRBJ2-2; 10 bases match TRBD2. The CDR3 loop spans 17 amino acids. Losses at the gene ends were 5 bases for V and 3 bases for J; bases not matched to a gene: 9. Per germline, CDR1 SEHNR and CDR2 FQNEAQ (reference sequence).